Each of the 3 T cell receptor beta chains below was sequenced from the same sample in a study of blood T cell repertoires in COVID-19. Profiled with immunoSEQ multiplex PCR; TCRdb holds only in-frame clones, not every one. Seen here are 180,000 or so clones, roughly 86% observed once, and the top ten hold roughly 3.5%. Sequences were obtained from peripheral blood. These TCRs come from a man between 65 and 85 years old with acute or convalescent COVID-19.

The V call is TRBV4-3, the J call TRBJ2-3; no definite D call. The CDR3 runs 16 residues. V was trimmed by 0 bases and J by 2 bases, leaving 12 bases between them. Germline V CDR1 and CDR2: LGHNA, YSLEER. CDR3 sequence (DNA): TGCGCCAGCAGCCAAGATGAGGCCGGTCTCACAGATACGCAGTATTTT. Translated, it gives CASSQDEAGLTDTQYF.

The chain is built from TRBV18 and TRBJ2-1, with a possible D match to TRBD2 (6 bases). The CDR3 has 14 residues. Germline assignment: CDR1 KGHSH and CDR2 LQKENI. V lost 3 bases and J 7 bases, leaving 13 bases between the germline ends. The CDR3 sequence: CASSPTSDWNEQFF. CDR3 DNA: TGTGCCAGCTCACCGACTAGTGATTGGAATGAGCAGTTCTTC.

This clone was found once. The chain couples TRBV10-3 to TRBJ2-4, with TRBD1 as a possible D gene (6 bases). Germline assignment: CDR1 ENHRY and CDR2 SYGVKD. CDR3 length: 11 residues. V was trimmed by 2 bases and J by 16 bases, leaving 12 bases between them. CDR3 loop: CAISEGDKVYF. CDR3 bases: TGTGCCATCAGTGAGGGGGACAAAGTCTACTTC.